What follows describes a single T cell receptor beta chain. These data originate in a study of blood T cell repertoires in COVID-19. The wider study: Spain, Italy and the United States supplied samples that represented acute and convalescent COVID-19. PBMCs, B-cell-depleted T cells, or T cells provided the cDNA or gDNA that made up the material.

The V and J ends lost 6 bases and 4 bases, in that order; junction bases with no gene match: 9. The CDR3 loop spans 15 amino acids. Looked up from germline, CDR1 is SGHTA and CDR2 is FQGNSA. Original methodology: Estimation of nucleated cell counts relied on the amplification of reference gene primers. Data came from immunoSEQ multiplex PCR; TCRdb stores just in-frame clones and leaves some out. That table is the source of V, J and clone size, and D and trimming were worked out from the DNA. The profile shows about 150,000 clones, more than 70% of them singletons. Material: peripheral blood. The rearrangement joins TRBV7-2 to TRBJ1-3, with 7 nucleotides matching TRBD1. This sequence was found in a woman aged 45-60 years with acute or convalescent COVID-19. The CDR3 spells CASSIRGTEGNTIYF. As DNA, the CDR3 is TGTGCCAGCAGTATTCGTGGGACAGAAGGAAACACCATATATTTT.